These 19 T cell receptor beta chains were all obtained from the same sample, sequenced in a study of T-cell reconstitution after alpha-beta-depleted transplantation in children. Preparation of the TCRbeta library involved a method that used unique molecular identifiers. TCRdb processed the PCR reads anew with MiXCR; each CDR3 protein has one entry. The table lists 450,000 to 600,000 distinct CDR3 sequences, over 25% of them singletons. This specimen was PBMCs from the stem cell graft donor, taken from the stem cell graft. The receptor source for this set is a human donor who donated a stem cell graft to a child with aplastic anemia.

The chain recombines TRBV10-3 with TRBJ1-2; D possibly corresponds to TRBD1 (6 bases). V dropped 6 bases and J dropped 7 bases, with 18 bases sitting between them. This CDR3 spans 14 amino acids. CDR1 is ENHRY and CDR2 is SYGVKD in the germline V gene. CDR3 in DNA: TGTGCCATCAGGATCGAAGGACAGTACTTTGGCTACACCTTC. This gives the protein CAIRIEGQYFGYTF.

V is TRBV7-2 and J is TRBJ2-5, with D perhaps matching TRBD2 (5 bases). The CDR3 runs to 14 residues. Trimming cost V 7 bases and J 4 bases, with 16 bases left between them. Per germline, CDR1 SGHTA and CDR2 FQGNSA. CDR3 DNA sequence: TGTGCCAGCAACCCGATGGGGAGCATAGAGACCCAGTACTTC. Encoded protein: CASNPMGSIETQYF.

The chain carries TRBV6-2 or TRBV6-3 and TRBJ2-3, with a possible D match to TRBD2 (7 bases). Germline assignment: CDR1 MNHEY and CDR2 SVGEGT. Trimming stripped 2 bases from V and 4 bases from J, with 13 bases between. The length of the CDR3 is 15 residues. The CDR3 nucleotides read TGTGCCAGCAGTTACGGGGGGGCGAGCCCAGATACGCAGTATTTT. Its protein product is CASSYGGASPDTQYF.

The rearrangement joins TRBV28 to TRBJ1-5; D may be TRBD1 (5 bases). Germline V gene lookup returns CDR1 MDHEN and CDR2 SYDVKM. V was cut by 10 bases and J by 5 bases, with 24 bases left in between. The CDR3 extends over 16 amino acids. The CDR3 DNA reads as TGTGCCATTTCATCCACGGGGGTCCGCTGGGATCAGCCCCAGCATTTT. It specifies CAISSTGVRWDQPQHF. Full variable domain (missing parts from reference TRBV28 and TRBJ1-5): DVKVTQSSRYLVKRTGEKVFLECVQDMDHENMFWYRQDPGLGLRLIYFSYDVKMKEKGDIPEGYSVSREKKERFSLILESASTNQTSMYLCAISSTGVRWDQPQHFGDGTRLSIL.

This clonotype came up a few times. This rearrangement joins TRBV3-1 to TRBJ2-1; TRBD2 matches 8 bases. Germline CDR1 reads LGHDT; CDR2 reads YNNKEL (reference sequence). The V gene end was trimmed by 3 bases and the J gene end by 9 bases; junction bases not matched to a gene: 13. This CDR3 contains 16 residues. CDR3: CASSQRAGLAGGEQFF. In nucleotides, the CDR3 is TGTGCCAGCAGCCAGAGGGCAGGACTAGCCGGCGGTGAGCAGTTCTTC.

The chain has TRBV12-3 or TRBV12-4 and TRBJ2-2; TRBD1 agrees at 10 bases. This CDR3 comprises 14 residues. V was clipped by 6 bases and J by 8 bases; unmatched bases: 6. DNA of the CDR3: TGTGCCAGCAGCCAGGACAGGGGGAAGGGGGAGCTGTTTTTT. It yields the protein CASSQDRGKGELFF.

The V and J genes are TRBV20-1 and TRBJ2-3, with 10 positions matching TRBD2. The CDR3 runs to 15 residues. From germline, CDR1 is DFQATT and CDR2 SNEGSKA (reference sequence). J was trimmed by 2 bases and V by 2 bases; bases with no gene match: 4. The CDR3 DNA follows: TGCAGTGCTAGACCTAGCGGGAGACTCACAGATACGCAGTATTTT. Protein sequence: CSARPSGRLTDTQYF.

This clonotype was found a few times. CDR3 sequence: CAISESNSQETQYF. The CDR3 region has the DNA TGTGCCATCAGTGAGTCGAACAGCCAAGAGACCCAGTACTTC. The gene calls are TRBV10-3 and TRBJ2-5; D unresolved. The CDR3 contains 14 residues. Germline assignment: CDR1 ENHRY and CDR2 SYGVKD. Trimming stripped 0 bases from V and 1 base from J, with 6 bases between.

The chain links TRBV18 to TRBJ2-5; D is perhaps TRBD1 or TRBD2 (5 bases each). This CDR3 has 14 amino acids. Trimming shortened V by 4 bases and J by 2 bases, and 11 bases separated the two germline ends. Germline V gene data show CDR1 as KGHSH and CDR2 as LQKENI. DNA for the CDR3: TGTGCCAGCTCACTACAGGAGGTTCAAGAGACCCAGTACTTC. Its translation is CASSLQEVQETQYF.

This clonotype was counted a few times. V and J are TRBV4-3 and TRBJ1-4; TRBD1 agrees at 7 bases. V lost 1 base and J lost 8; bases outside the gene matches: 4. The CDR3 length is 14 residues. Germline V CDR1 and CDR2: LGHNA, YSLEER. The CDR3 loop reads CASSQGNRGEKLFF. The CDR3 DNA sequence: TGCGCCAGCAGCCAAGGGAACAGGGGCGAAAAACTGTTTTTT.

V usage is TRBV5-1 and J usage is TRBJ2-2; D unresolved. CDR3 length equals 15 residues. In germline, CDR1 is SGHRS, CDR2 YFSETQ. V was cut by 0 bases and J by 0 bases, with 6 bases left in between. CDR3 coding DNA: TGCGCCAGCAGCTTGGGACACTCGAACACCGGGGAGCTGTTTTTT. As protein: CASSLGHSNTGELFF.

The chain carries TRBV4-2 and TRBJ1-4, with no clear D. This CDR3 comprises 17 residues. V dropped 0 bases and J dropped 5 bases, with 16 bases sitting between them. Germline CDR1 reads LGHNA; CDR2 reads YNFKEQ. The DNA of the CDR3 is TGTGCCAGCAGCCAAGAAGTTGTCGGGCATCGAAATGAAAAACTGTTTTTT. Protein: CASSQEVVGHRNEKLFF.

A few counts support this clonotype. The chain couples TRBV7-2 to TRBJ2-3; 11 bases align to TRBD2. This CDR3 is built from 16 residues. V lost 1 base and J lost 7; bases outside the gene matches: 7. Per germline, CDR1 SGHTA and CDR2 FQGNSA. CDR3 DNA: TGTGCCAGCAGCTTAGAAGCTAGCGGGAGGATTAATACGCAGTATTTT. Translated: CASSLEASGRINTQYF.

The genes are TRBV29-1 and TRBJ2-1, with TRBD2 matching over 9 bases. This CDR3 has 14 residues. Per germline, CDR1 SQVTM and CDR2 ANQGSEA. J lost 6 bases, V lost 5 bases, and 8 bases had no gene match. The CDR3 protein is CSVTLAGAGNEQFF. The CDR3, as DNA: TGCAGCGTTACGTTAGCGGGAGCCGGCAATGAGCAGTTCTTC.

The sample holds a few counts of this clonotype. This sequence joins TRBV5-6 and TRBJ1-6; D remains ambiguous. CDR1 SGHDT and CDR2 YYEEEE come from the germline V gene. V was shortened by 1 base and J by 3 bases, with 5 bases between the two germline ends. This CDR3 region has 14 residues. The CDR3 sequence: CASSLPSYNSPLHF. In DNA form, the CDR3 reads TGTGCCAGCAGCTTGCCGAGCTATAATTCACCCCTCCACTTT.

This clonotype was counted between two and nine times. J is TRBJ2-2 and V is TRBV4-2, with 10 bases aligning to TRBD1. Germline V CDR1 and CDR2: LGHNA, YNFKEQ. This CDR3 comprises 18 residues. V shed 1 base, J shed 6 bases, and the junction held 11 bases outside the gene matches. CDR3 sequence: CASSQGLLDRGPSGELFF. The CDR3 nucleotides are TGTGCCAGCAGCCAAGGTTTGCTAGACAGGGGGCCCTCCGGGGAGCTGTTTTTT.

The chain links TRBV27 to TRBJ2-3; TRBD2 matches 9 bases. After removal of 5 bases from V and 4 bases from J, the junction contained 10 bases not matched to a gene. This CDR3 has 16 amino acids. Germline lookup yields CDR1 MNHEY and CDR2 SMNVEV (reference sequence). CDR3 residues: CASSAHSGSGADTQYF. The CDR3 nucleotides read TGTGCCAGCAGTGCCCATAGCGGGAGTGGAGCAGATACGCAGTATTTT.

This clonotype has just a few counts. The gene calls are TRBV28 and TRBJ2-3, with no clear D. This CDR3 spans 13 amino acids. V shed 6 bases and J shed 3 bases, with 10 bases lying between them. Germline CDR1 and CDR2: MDHEN and SYDVKM. The CDR3 here is CASRGGRTDTQYF. The CDR3 DNA reads TGTGCCAGCAGGGGCGGAAGGACAGATACGCAGTATTTT.

V usage is TRBV10-3 and J usage is TRBJ2-7, with 7 bases aligning to TRBD1. Germline V gene sequence: CDR1 ENHRY, CDR2 SYGVKD. CDR3 length equals 13 residues. V dropped 2 bases and J dropped 4; count of bases not matched to a gene: 2. The CDR3 sequence: CAISEGDRYEQYV. Written as DNA, the CDR3 is TGTGCCATCAGTGAGGGGGACAGATACGAGCAGTACGTC.